The rows below give T cell receptor beta chains drawn from one sample of a study of blood T cells in healthy people across ages. TCRdb reanalysed the 5' RACE reads using MiXCR and keeps one entry per CDR3 protein. The sample holds roughly 550,000 distinct CDR3 sequences, nearly 25% seen once. This sample also appeared in a second study, on T cells of mothers and their children.

Input material: blood. The receptor set was obtained from a boy between 10 and 17 years old in good health. The conserved cysteine and the conserved F or W are not part of the CDR3 here. A row's size may be missing; if present it is once, few, many or a size class.

J gene | V gene | clone size | CDR3 protein
TRBJ2-7 | TRBV20-1 | . | SARVGTGPDEQY
TRBJ2-3 | TRBV4-3 | . | ASSQAPGLSTDTQY
TRBJ2-5 | TRBV10-3 | . | AITPTGGQTQY
TRBJ2-5 | TRBV6-5 | many | ASSYDRQETQY
TRBJ1-2 | TRBV18 | . | ASSTTMTDNYGYT
TRBJ2-3 | TRBV29-1 | . | SVGRDLDTDTQY
TRBJ2-5 | TRBV7-8 | few | ASSLAPGLAETQY
TRBJ1-1 | TRBV6-5 | once | ASSDSFGREAF
TRBJ2-1 | TRBV21-1 | few | ASSKPGQGEGNEQF
TRBJ1-4 | TRBV28 | . | ASSLTGGDEKLF
TRBJ2-1 | TRBV30 | . | AWSLTGYNEQF
TRBJ2-7 | TRBV6-4 | few | ASSRAGPYGQY
TRBJ2-5 | TRBV20-1 | few | SAWTGGDQETQY
TRBJ2-3 | TRBV28 | once | ASLGQGGPDTQY
TRBJ1-4 | TRBV12-3/TRBV12-4 | . | ASSFIGGGEKLF
TRBJ2-2 | TRBV3-1 | few | ASSPPGTRAGELF
TRBJ1-4 | TRBV28 | few | ASRGLSSTNEKLF
TRBJ2-7 | TRBV6-2/TRBV6-3 | . | ASSSTLAGVAEQY
TRBJ2-1 | TRBV7-2 | many | ASRQDRGAYNEQF
TRBJ2-1 | TRBV7-9 | . | ASSLSGGADNEQF
TRBJ2-7 | TRBV20-1 | . | SASKPGSYEQY
TRBJ2-5 | TRBV5-1 | few | ASSLEHRGETQY
TRBJ2-3 | TRBV28 | few | ASSASFSPGDTQY
TRBJ2-1 | TRBV18 | . | ASSPRGTGNPLLF
TRBJ2-7 | TRBV3-1 | few | ASSQVQSYEQY
TRBJ2-7 | TRBV4-1 | . | ASSQVITGGLYEQY
TRBJ2-5 | TRBV7-9 | few | ASSPTDREYQETQY
TRBJ2-7 | TRBV7-8 | few | ASSFGEGLTYEQY
TRBJ1-5 | TRBV28 | . | ASTPGFNQPQH
TRBJ2-5 | TRBV6-6 | . | ASSYAAGEETQY
TRBJ1-1 | TRBV5-1 | few | ASSFDGEGADEAF